This T cell receptor (beta chain) was sequenced during a study of T-cell memory formation after mild COVID-19. After 5'RACE with constant-segment primers, TCR alpha and TCR beta cDNA libraries carrying sample barcodes and UMIs were obtained. MiXCR was run by TCRdb on the 5' RACE reads, yielding one entry per CDR3 protein. The profile covers 300,000 to 350,000 distinct CDR3 sequences, with 15% to 20% appearing a single time and more than 20% taken by the ten largest. The CDR3 sequence is 17 residues long. Germline V gives CDR1 SGHDT, CDR2 YYEEEE. Trimming removed 3 bases from V and 3 bases from J; junction bases left unmatched: 9.

The receptor's source is a man aged 18-30 years who had mild COVID-19 (a few samples of this study predate the infection). Cell type and time point are not known. The J gene is TRBJ2-3, the V gene TRBV5-6; 11 bases match TRBD2. The sample was PBMCs or a T cell subset sorted from them (not recorded which). The CDR3 DNA follows: TGTGCCAGCAGCTCGCGACTAGCGGGGTTGGGAACAGATACGCAGTATTTT. This encodes CASSSRLAGLGTDTQYF.